This T cell receptor beta chain derives from a study of identical twins. Study-level results: Carriage of fewer insertions was seen in abundant cord blood beta clonotypes, whereas memory repertoires showed none. Where out-of-frame alpha sequences were twin-shared, they showed excess low generation probability.

TCRdb fed the 5' RACE reads into MiXCR, producing one record per CDR3 protein. Of 230,000 or so distinct CDR3 sequences detected, around 8.3% appear once; the ten largest clones hold 3% to 3.5%. V gave up 3 bases and J gave up 4 bases, with 8 bases separating them. Germline V gene data show CDR1 as LNHNV and CDR2 as YYDKDF (reference sequence). The CDR3 is 13 amino acids. This clonotype was counted between two and nine times. What it binds is not known. The same data also went into a second study, on yellow fever vaccine responses in identical twins.

The sequenced sample was CD8+ T cells sorted from blood. This TCR was recovered from a woman between 18 and 29 years old in good health. The genes are TRBV15 and TRBJ2-3, with D perhaps TRBD1 (6 bases). The CDR3 coding sequence is TGTGCCACCAGCAGGGACAGTTCAGATACGCAGTATTTT. Amino acid sequence: CATSRDSSDTQYF.